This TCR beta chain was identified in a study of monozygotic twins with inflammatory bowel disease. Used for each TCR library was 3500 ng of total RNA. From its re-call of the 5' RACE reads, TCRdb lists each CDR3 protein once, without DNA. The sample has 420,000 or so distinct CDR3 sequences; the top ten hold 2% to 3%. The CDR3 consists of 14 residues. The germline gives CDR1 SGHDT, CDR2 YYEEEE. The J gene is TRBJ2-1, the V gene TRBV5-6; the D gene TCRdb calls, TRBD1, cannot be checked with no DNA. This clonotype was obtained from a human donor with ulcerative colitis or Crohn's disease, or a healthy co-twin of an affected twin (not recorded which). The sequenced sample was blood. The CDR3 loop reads CASKEGGGINEQFF.